This TCR beta chain emerged from a study of blood T cell repertoires in COVID-19. As for the study in general: The United States, Italy and Spain provided the acute and convalescent COVID-19 samples.

This clone was recorded once. The sample holds other DNA sequences that translate to the same CDR3. Followed over time, Seattle patients had been enrolled while infection was active. The CDR3 totals 12 residues. Germline loops: CDR1 LGHDT, CDR2 YNNKEL (reference sequence). Trimming shortened V by 2 bases and J by 4 bases, and 3 bases separated the two germline ends. Per the study methods: Amplification of reference gene primers provided the estimated nucleated cell counts. TCRdb's copy holds only in-frame clones and misses some; the assay was immunoSEQ multiplex PCR. From that table come the V and J calls and clone size; the DNA was used to work out D and trimming. The sample lists around 200,000 clones, around 75% occurring once.

The chain carries TRBV3-1 (or the pseudogene TRBV3-2) and TRBJ1-5, with D hard to call. This TCR derives from a woman aged 40 to 50 with COVID-19, enrolled during active disease. The source material was peripheral blood. Here the CDR3 reads CASSQPNQPQHF. CDR3 DNA: TGTGCCAGCAGCCAACCTAATCAGCCCCAGCATTTT.